The 18 T cell receptor beta chains listed next were all sequenced from one sample in a study of OX40 agonist ivuxolimab in advanced cancers. Produced via immunoSEQ multiplex PCR; TCRdb's table is partial and in-frame only. Here the sample spans 77,000 or so clones, approximately 89% being singletons. The sample here was CD4+ or CD8+ T cells sorted from blood, taken in a trial of the OX40 agonist ivuxolimab. These receptors came from an adult with an advanced solid tumor such as melanoma, head and neck, liver or kidney cancer.

This clone was counted between two and nine times. The chain employs TRBV7-2 and TRBJ2-7, with no clear D. The CDR3 loop spans 13 amino acids. Germline V gene lookup returns CDR1 SGHTA and CDR2 FQGNSA. The V end lost 1 base, the J end lost 3 bases, and 7 bases lay between the germline ends. The CDR3 DNA is TGTGCCAGCAGCTTAGGACTGTTCTACGAGCAGTACTTC. Translation gives CASSLGLFYEQYF.

The chain employs TRBV13 and TRBJ2-1, with TRBD1 identical over 9 bases. CDR3 length equals 15 residues. After removal of 6 bases from V and 5 bases from J, the junction contained 8 bases not matched to a gene. Germline V gene lookup returns CDR1 PRHDT and CDR2 FYEKMQ (reference sequence). Written as DNA, the CDR3 is TGTGCCAGCAGACGACGGGACAGGGAACACAATGAGCAGTTCTTC. This encodes CASRRRDREHNEQFF. Full variable domain (missing parts from reference TRBV13 and TRBJ2-1): AAGVIQSPRHLIKEKRETATLKCYPIPRHDTVYWYQQGPGQDPQFLISFYEKMQSDKGSIPDRFSAQQFSDYHSELNMSSLELGDSALYFCASRRRDREHNEQFFGPGTRLTVL.

The chain uses TRBV7-9 and TRBJ1-1; no clear D. This CDR3 contains 15 residues. Germline CDR1 is SEHNR and CDR2 is FQNEAQ (reference sequence). V lost 1 base and J 4 bases, leaving 13 bases between the germline ends. This CDR3 reads CASSLGRNMGTEAFF. CDR3 nucleotides: TGTGCCAGCAGCTTAGGAAGGAATATGGGCACTGAAGCTTTCTTT.

The rearrangement uses TRBV18 and TRBJ1-1; TRBD1 matches at 7 bases. V gave up 1 base and J gave up 3 bases; unmatched junction bases: 11. CDR3 length: 17 amino acids. Germline V gene sequence: CDR1 KGHSH, CDR2 LQKENI. The CDR3 DNA is TGTGCCAGCTCACCACAGGAAGGATATACAGGGGACACTGAAGCTTTCTTT. Protein product: CASSPQEGYTGDTEAFF.

The V call is TRBV28, the J call TRBJ2-5; 11 bases match TRBD1. V dropped 8 bases and J dropped 4; count of bases not matched to a gene: 3. The CDR3 length is 13 residues. In germline, CDR1 is MDHEN, CDR2 SYDVKM. The DNA for the CDR3 is TGTGCCAGCCACGGACAGGGGGCAGAGACCCAGTACTTC. Its translation is CASHGQGAETQYF.

V gene TRBV6-6 combines with J gene TRBJ1-3; a possible D gene is TRBD1 (6 bases). Germline CDR1 MNHNY, CDR2 SVGAGI (reference sequence). Trimming stripped 7 bases from V and 3 bases from J, with 7 bases between. The CDR3 has 12 amino acids. CDR3 loop: CASNRDGNTIYF. Written as DNA, the CDR3 is TGTGCCAGCAACAGGGATGGAAACACCATATATTTT.

As regards this clone: The junction shows a germline mismatch at one end, possibly a read error. V gene TRBV25-1 combines with J gene TRBJ2-3; D call uncertain. This CDR3 spans 13 amino acids. The V gene's germline CDR1 is MGHDK and CDR2 SYGVNS. Here the CDR3 reads CASSESRPETQYF. The CDR3 DNA sequence: TGTGCCAGCAGTGAATCCCGCCCAGAGACGCAGTATTTT.

The rearrangement uses TRBV30 and TRBJ2-7, with 8 bases lining up with TRBD2. V lost 5 bases and J lost 6; bases outside the gene matches: 6. Germline values: CDR1 GTSNPN, CDR2 SVGIG (reference sequence). The CDR3 consists of 12 residues. CDR3 loop: CAWGTSSSEQYF. The DNA of the CDR3 is TGTGCCTGGGGGACTAGTTCTAGCGAGCAGTACTTC.

The rearrangement joins TRBV28 to TRBJ1-1, with D unclear. V lost 3 bases and J 0 bases, leaving 8 bases between the germline ends. Per the germline V gene, CDR1 is MDHEN and CDR2 is SYDVKM. The CDR3 has 14 residues. In DNA, the CDR3 is TGTGCCAGCAGTTTGCCGGGGATGAACACTGAAGCTTTCTTT. Amino acids: CASSLPGMNTEAFF.

The chain uses TRBV9 and TRBJ2-7; D uncertain. Germline V gene data show CDR1 as SGDLS and CDR2 as YYNGEE. The CDR3 contains 14 residues. V was cut by 0 bases and J by 0 bases, with 7 bases left in between. CDR3 nucleotide sequence: TGTGCCAGCAGCGTAGGGGGTAACTCCTACGAGCAGTACTTC. This translates into CASSVGGNSYEQYF.

The CDR3 DNA reads as TGCGCCAGCAGCTTGGTCGGAGAGAACACCGGGGAGCTGTTTTTT. It yields the protein CASSLVGENTGELFF. This chain connects TRBV5-1 to TRBJ2-2, with D unresolved. Trimming left V 0 bases short and J 1 base short, with 7 bases between. Germline loops: CDR1 SGHRS, CDR2 YFSETQ. The CDR3 length is 15 residues.

Only one count was recorded for this clone. V gene TRBV11-1 combines with J gene TRBJ2-1; 7 nucleotides match TRBD2. V trimming: 5 bases; J trimming: 8 bases; junction bases outside the gene matches: 6. CDR1 is SGHAT, CDR2 FQDESV, per germline (reference sequence). This CDR3 has 13 amino acids. The CDR3 is CASSLRTRDEQFF. DNA of the CDR3: TGTGCCAGCAGCCTTAGGACTAGAGATGAGCAGTTCTTC. Combining the CDR3 with reference TRBV11-1 and TRBJ2-1 gives the whole variable domain EAEVAQSPRYKITEKSQAVAFWCDPISGHATLYWYRQILGQGPELLVQFQDESVVDDSQLPKDRFSAERLKGVDSTLKIQPAELGDSAMYLCASSLRTRDEQFFGPGTRLTVL.

In its sample, this clone was seen once. This rearrangement joins TRBV19 to TRBJ1-5; 8 bases line up with TRBD1. Germline V gene data show CDR1 as LNHDA and CDR2 as SQIVND (reference sequence). The CDR3 contains 13 residues. After removal of 7 bases from V and 7 bases from J, the junction contained 6 bases not matched to a gene. The CDR3 region is CASNNRGDQPQHF. The CDR3 DNA sequence: TGTGCCAGTAACAACAGGGGGGACCAGCCCCAGCATTTT.

V and J are TRBV5-1 and TRBJ2-7; D is perhaps TRBD2 (5 bases). V lost 4 bases and J lost 7, with 24 bases in between. Germline V CDR1 and CDR2: SGHRS, YFSETQ. The CDR3 spans 16 residues. CDR3 protein: CASSPGVGVRVGEQYF. The CDR3 DNA reads TGCGCCAGCAGCCCGGGCGTCGGGGTAAGAGTCGGGGAGCAGTACTTC. Using reference TRBV5-1 and TRBJ2-7 for the parts outside the CDR3, the full variable domain is KAGVTQTPRYLIKTRGQQVTLSCSPISGHRSVSWYQQTPGQGLQFLFEYFSETQRNKGNFPGRFSGRQFSNSRSEMNVSTLELGDSALYLCASSPGVGVRVGEQYFGPGTRLTVT.

V usage is TRBV27 and J usage is TRBJ2-5; 12 bases match TRBD2. With V trimmed by 6 bases and J by 7 bases, 12 bases remained unmatched. The CDR3 length is 16 residues. Germline V gene sequence: CDR1 MNHEY, CDR2 SMNVEV (reference sequence). CDR3 protein: CASRRTSGTHGGTQYF. The CDR3 DNA is TGTGCCAGCAGACGGACTAGCGGGACCCACGGGGGGACCCAGTACTTC.

CDR3 amino acids: CASSLEGNGETQYF. The CDR3 DNA sequence: TGCGCCAGCAGCTTGGAAGGGAATGGAGAGACCCAGTACTTC. The chain carries TRBV5-1 and TRBJ2-5; no firm D call. The CDR3 spans 14 residues. Germline values: CDR1 SGHRS, CDR2 YFSETQ. V lost 0 bases and J 4 bases, leaving 10 bases between the germline ends.

V usage is TRBV7-7 and J usage is TRBJ2-2; no reliable D call. CDR1 and CDR2 (germline): SSHAT, FNYEAQ (reference sequence). The CDR3 is 13 residues long. Trimming took off 1 base at V and 4 bases at J, with 4 bases between the two ends. As DNA, the CDR3 is TGTGCCAGCAGCTTAGACAGCACCGGGGAGCTGTTTTTT. Protein product: CASSLDSTGELFF.

This chain links TRBV30 with TRBJ1-3; D is unclear. The CDR3 covers 12 residues. Trimming took 3 bases from V and 0 from J, leaving 3 bases between them. Per the germline V gene, CDR1 is GTSNPN and CDR2 is SVGIG (reference sequence). In DNA form, the CDR3 reads TGTGCCTGGAGGAGCTCTGGAAACACCATATATTTT. This codes for CAWRSSGNTIYF.